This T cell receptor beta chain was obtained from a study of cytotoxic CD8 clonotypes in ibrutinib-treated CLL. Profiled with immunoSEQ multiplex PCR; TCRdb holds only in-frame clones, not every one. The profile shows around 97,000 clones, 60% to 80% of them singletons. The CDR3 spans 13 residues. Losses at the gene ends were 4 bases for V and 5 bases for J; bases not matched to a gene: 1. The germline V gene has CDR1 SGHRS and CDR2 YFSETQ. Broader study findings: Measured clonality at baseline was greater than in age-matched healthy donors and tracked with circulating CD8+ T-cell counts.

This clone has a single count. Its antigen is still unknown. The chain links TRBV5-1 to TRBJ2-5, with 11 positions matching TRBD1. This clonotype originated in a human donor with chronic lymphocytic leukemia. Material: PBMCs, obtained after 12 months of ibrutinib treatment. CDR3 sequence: CASSRDRGETQYF. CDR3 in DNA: TGCGCCAGCAGCAGGGACAGGGGGGAGACCCAGTACTTC.